This T cell receptor (beta chain) was captured by sequencing in a study of T cells in Graves' hyperthyroidism and ophthalmopathy. Regarding the study as a whole: Ophthalmopathy, as predicted by the model, came a median approximately 5.9 months after the prediction.

Hyperthyroidism, newly diagnosed and lasting under 2 months, affected patients aged 18 to 65. Diagnoses used clinical symptoms, serum thyroxine and TRAb, thyroid ultrasound and orbital computed tomography. As to this clonotype: Its antigen is as yet unknown.

Germline loops: CDR1 SGHTA, CDR2 FQGTGA. The CDR3 runs to 17 residues. V was clipped by 0 bases and J by 3 bases; unmatched bases: 6. There were TCR beta CDR3 regions amplified from RNA transcripts. First-round RT-PCR targeting the TCR CDR3 was performed with the HTBI primer set. TCRdb re-called the multiplex PCR reads through MiXCR, storing one row per CDR3 protein. Of 600,000 to 900,000 distinct CDR3 sequences in the sample, roughly 15% are singletons; the top ten hold approximately 8.4%. Sample: blood. The receptor was isolated from a man aged 18 to 29 with Graves' hyperthyroidism. V gene TRBV7-3 combines with J gene TRBJ2-3; 10 bases fit TRBD2. The CDR3 coding sequence is TGTGCCAGCAGCTTAACGAGGCTAGCGGGAGAAACAGATACGCAGTATTTT. Protein product: CASSLTRLAGETDTQYF. Complete variable domain (other parts from reference TRBV7-3 and TRBJ2-3): GAGVSQTPSNKVTEKGKYVELRCDPISGHTALYWYRQSLGQGPEFLIYFQGTGAADDSGLPNDRFFAVRPEGSVSTLKIQRTERGDSAVYLCASSLTRLAGETDTQYFGPGTRLTVL.